These 30 T cell receptor beta chains were all obtained from the same sample, sequenced in a study of cytomegalovirus exposure and HLA in healthy donors. 13 Jbeta primers and 60 Vbeta primers were used for the PCR. The assay was immunoSEQ multiplex PCR, and TCRdb's table has in-frame clones only and misses some. Of some 130,000 clones detected, around three quarters appear once; the ten largest clones hold 3.3%. The sequenced sample consisted of PBMCs. These receptors all stem from a male donor in good health and CMV-seronegative.

The chain carries TRBV9 and TRBJ2-7; the D is unclear. CDR1 and CDR2 (germline): SGDLS, YYNGEE. This CDR3 region has 14 residues. Trimming left V 0 bases short and J 0 bases short, with 7 bases between. This CDR3 reads CASSVGSFSYEQYF. CDR3 DNA: TGTGCCAGCAGCGTAGGCAGTTTCTCCTACGAGCAGTACTTC.

The V gene is TRBV10-1, the J gene TRBJ2-2; 8 nucleotides agree with TRBD1. Germline CDR1 WNHNN, CDR2 SYGVQD (reference sequence). The CDR3 totals 14 residues. The trim removed 6 bases at V and 1 base at J, leaving 1 base unmatched. In nucleotides, the CDR3 is TGCGCCAGCAGAGGACAGGGGAACACCGGGGAGCTGTTTTTT. Encoded protein: CASRGQGNTGELFF.

This clone has a handful of counts. The J gene is TRBJ1-2, the V gene TRBV11-2; no firm D call. Between the trimmed V and J ends, which lost 0 bases and 10 bases, there was a span of 9 bases. The CDR3 sequence is 12 residues long. Germline-derived CDR1 and CDR2 are SGHAT and FQNNGV. The CDR3 sequence is CASSLERLDYTF. CDR3 bases: TGTGCCAGCAGCTTAGAACGGCTAGACTACACCTTC.

The gene calls are TRBV10-1 and TRBJ2-7; TRBD2 matches at 15 bases. V gave up 2 bases and J gave up 4 bases; unmatched junction bases: 9. The CDR3 sequence is 18 residues long. CDR1 WNHNN and CDR2 SYGVQD come from the germline V gene (reference sequence). In DNA form, the CDR3 reads TGCGCCAGCAGTGAGACATTCTCCGGGACTAGCGGGAGGTACGAGCAGTACTTC. Protein product: CASSETFSGTSGRYEQYF.

The chain is built from TRBV6-6 and TRBJ1-4; D not resolved. V was trimmed by 2 bases and J by 9 bases, leaving 10 bases between them. CDR3 size: 13 residues. CDR1 and CDR2 (germline): MNHNY, SVGAGI (reference sequence). The CDR3 coding sequence is TGTGCCAGCAGTTACGAACGGGTTAAAAAACTGTTTTTT. Its protein product is CASSYERVKKLFF.

The rearrangement uses TRBV14 and TRBJ1-1, with TRBD1 as a possible D gene (6 bases). Germline lookup yields CDR1 SGHDN and CDR2 FVKESK. Trimming shortened V by 4 bases and J by 4 bases, and 13 bases separated the two germline ends. This CDR3 contains 14 residues. The CDR3, as DNA: TGTGCCAGCAGCCCTACAGGGAGAAGCACTGAAGCTTTCTTT. Residues: CASSPTGRSTEAFF.

The chain combines TRBV6-5 with TRBJ1-4; 7 positions agree with TRBD1. CDR1 and CDR2 from the germline V gene are MNHEY and SVGAGI. This CDR3 is 15 amino acids long. The ends lost 6 bases at V and 6 bases at J; junction bases unmatched: 10. In DNA, the CDR3 is TGTGCCAGCAGCCCCGTTCGAGGGGGCGATGAAAAACTGTTTTTT. Its protein is CASSPVRGGDEKLFF.

V usage is TRBV4-3 and J usage is TRBJ2-7, with TRBD1 matching 8 bases. Germline assignment: CDR1 LGHNA and CDR2 YSLEER. V lost 0 bases and J lost 4; bases outside the gene matches: 5. CDR3 length equals 15 residues. The CDR3 sequence is CASSQDRGRRYEQYF. Written as DNA, the CDR3 is TGCGCCAGCAGCCAAGACAGGGGGCGGCGGTACGAGCAGTACTTC.

The chain is built from TRBV7-2 and TRBJ1-2; TRBD1 might be the D (5 bases). There are 14 residues in the CDR3. V was pared by 3 bases and J by 8 bases, with 16 bases between. Germline values: CDR1 SGHTA, CDR2 FQGNSA. CDR3 protein: CASSFAGQGGGYTF. DNA of the CDR3: TGTGCCAGCAGCTTCGCAGGGCAGGGCGGAGGCTACACCTTC.

The V call is TRBV7-9, the J call TRBJ1-3; D is uncertain. Trimming took 1 base from V and 5 from J, leaving 18 bases between them. The germline gives CDR1 SEHNR, CDR2 FQNEAQ (reference sequence). The CDR3 has 17 residues. The CDR3 DNA follows: TGTGCCAGCAGCTTAGAGTCAGTGGGCAACCGTAGAAACACCATATATTTT. Translation gives CASSLESVGNRRNTIYF.

This clone has more than one count but fewer than ten. This chain connects TRBV6-1 to TRBJ2-4, with D tentatively TRBD1 (6 bases). V was pared by 0 bases and J by 2 bases, with 11 bases between. CDR1 and CDR2 from the germline V gene are MNHNS and SASEGT. This CDR3 region has 16 residues. The CDR3, as DNA: TGTGCCAGCAGTGAAGCAGATTGGGGGCCCAAAAACATTCAGTACTTC. This sequence encodes CASSEADWGPKNIQYF.

The genes are TRBV4-3 and TRBJ1-1; D possibly corresponds to TRBD1 (6 bases). Trimming cost V 1 base and J 5 bases, with 14 bases left between them. The CDR3 consists of 15 residues. Germline-derived CDR1 and CDR2 are LGHNA and YSLEER. CDR3 protein: CASSQVGGRGTEAFF. The CDR3 bases are TGCGCCAGCAGCCAAGTAGGGGGGCGGGGGACTGAAGCTTTCTTT.

The chain combines TRBV25-1 with TRBJ1-2; no reliable D call. Germline V gene data show CDR1 as MGHDK and CDR2 as SYGVNS. V was pared by 1 base and J by 8 bases, with 5 bases between. The CDR3 is 11 amino acids. CDR3 amino acids: CASSESRGYTF. CDR3 coding DNA: TGTGCCAGCAGTGAATCGAGGGGCTACACCTTC.

The CDR3 nucleotides are TGTGCCAGCAGCTTAGGGGATTACGAGCAGTACTTC. This codes for CASSLGDYEQYF. This sequence joins TRBV5-6 and TRBJ2-7, with D possibly being TRBD1 (5 bases). The CDR3 is made up of 12 amino acids. V lost 2 bases and J 4 bases, leaving 7 bases between the germline ends. CDR1 is SGHDT and CDR2 is YYEEEE in the germline V gene.

The J gene is TRBJ2-3, the V gene TRBV4-2; tentative D call: TRBD2 (7 bases). The CDR3 spans 16 residues. The germline V gene encodes CDR1 LGHNA and CDR2 YNFKEQ. V lost 1 base and J 5 bases, leaving 16 bases between the germline ends. The CDR3 loop reads CASSQGGGGGGDTQYF. In nucleotides, the CDR3 is TGTGCCAGCAGCCAAGGAGGCGGGGGCGGTGGAGATACGCAGTATTTT.

This chain connects TRBV5-5 to TRBJ2-3; perhaps TRBD2 as D (5 bases). The CDR3 has 18 residues. CDR1 and CDR2 (germline): SGHKS, YYEKEE (reference sequence). V dropped 3 bases and J dropped 4 bases, with 24 bases sitting between them. The CDR3 spells CASSSMVIRTGSPDTQYF. Written as DNA, the CDR3 is TGTGCCAGCAGCTCCATGGTAATCAGGACGGGATCTCCAGATACGCAGTATTTT.

The V and J genes are TRBV4-1 and TRBJ1-2, with unresolved D. The CDR3 contains 13 residues. Per germline, CDR1 MGHRA and CDR2 YSYEKL. V lost 3 bases and J 4 bases, leaving 9 bases between the germline ends. The CDR3 reads CASSHAVPYGYTF. In DNA form, the CDR3 reads TGCGCCAGCAGCCATGCAGTTCCCTATGGCTACACCTTC.

The V call is TRBV29-1, the J call TRBJ2-7, with TRBD2 matching 11 bases. The CDR3 sequence is 14 residues long. J lost 4 bases, V lost 7 bases, and 9 bases had no gene match. CDR1 and CDR2 from the germline V gene are SQVTM and ANQGSEA. This CDR3 reads CSDARGLAEYEQYF. The CDR3, as DNA: TGCAGCGACGCCCGGGGACTAGCGGAATACGAGCAGTACTTC.

This chain joins TRBV6-6 and TRBJ1-2; D remains ambiguous. This CDR3 contains 13 residues. V was clipped by 0 bases and J by 8 bases, with 10 bases between them. The V gene's germline CDR1 is MNHNY and CDR2 SVGAGI (reference sequence). The chain's CDR3 is CASSYSGREGYTF. The CDR3 DNA is TGTGCCAGCAGTTACTCGGGGAGAGAGGGCTACACCTTC.

J is TRBJ1-1 and V is TRBV2; weak D call: TRBD1 (5 bases). V gave up 2 bases and J gave up 0 bases, with 10 bases separating them. The CDR3 length is 15 residues. Per the germline V gene, CDR1 is SNHLY and CDR2 is FYNNEI. The CDR3 DNA sequence: TGTGCCAGCAGTGAACAGGCAGGGTTGAACACTGAAGCTTTCTTT. This translates into CASSEQAGLNTEAFF.

The chain couples TRBV11-2 to TRBJ2-7, with TRBD1 matching over 8 bases. CDR1 and CDR2 from the germline V gene are SGHAT and FQNNGV. The V and J ends lost 4 bases and 5 bases, in that order; junction bases with no gene match: 10. This CDR3 has 15 amino acids. The CDR3, as DNA: TGTGCCAGCAGCTCGCTCCCCAGGGGGCTCCACGAGCAGTACTTC. It translates to CASSSLPRGLHEQYF.

The DNA of the CDR3 is TGTGCCAGCAGTGAAGCGCCCTGGAGAGGAAACACCATATATTTT. The encoded protein is CASSEAPWRGNTIYF. This chain links TRBV6-1 with TRBJ1-3; D remains unclear. This CDR3 has 15 residues. V was cut by 0 bases and J by 4 bases, with 10 bases left in between. The germline V gene encodes CDR1 MNHNS and CDR2 SASEGT.

This chain uses TRBV10-3 with TRBJ2-3, with 11 bases identical to TRBD2. The CDR3 totals 18 residues. CDR1 and CDR2 (germline): ENHRY, SYGVKD. V lost 7 bases and J lost 1; bases outside the gene matches: 13. The CDR3 DNA reads as TGTGCCATCATGCGTAGCGGGGGGGAGTATGTGGGCACAGATACGCAGTATTTT. As protein: CAIMRSGGEYVGTDTQYF.

This chain links TRBV4-1 with TRBJ2-2; D perhaps matches TRBD2 (6 bases). The CDR3 is made up of 16 amino acids. From germline, CDR1 is MGHRA and CDR2 YSYEKL. The V end lost 4 bases, the J end lost 1 base, and 13 bases lay between the germline ends. The CDR3 is CASSPLDGGNTGELFF. The CDR3 DNA follows: TGCGCCAGCAGCCCCCTTGACGGGGGGAACACCGGGGAGCTGTTTTTT.

The chain joins TRBV10-2 to TRBJ2-5, with 8 bases aligning to TRBD2. V lost 8 bases and J lost 3; bases outside the gene matches: 8. Germline values: CDR1 WSHSY, CDR2 SAAADI. The CDR3 extends over 14 amino acids. The CDR3 sequence is CASDREGWKETQYF. The DNA of the CDR3 is TGCGCCAGCGACCGGGAGGGATGGAAAGAGACCCAGTACTTC.

With regard to this clone: Its ends do not fully match the called genes, so a read error is possible. The V gene is TRBV7-9, the J gene TRBJ2-6, with 9 bases matching TRBD1. CDR3 length: 18 amino acids. The germline gives CDR1 SEHNR, CDR2 FQNEAQ (reference sequence). CDR3 protein: CASSFLGQGRSGANGLTF. The CDR3 DNA is TGTGCCAGCAGCTTCCTGGGACAGGGCCGATCTGGGGCCAACGGCCTGACTTTC.

Here the CDR3 reads CASSLGGRGDYEQYF. The DNA of the CDR3 is TGTGCCAGCAGTTTAGGAGGCAGGGGGGACTACGAGCAGTACTTC. The V and J genes are TRBV28 and TRBJ2-7; D perhaps matches TRBD1 (7 bases). V dropped 2 bases and J dropped 3 bases, with 14 bases sitting between them. Looked up from germline, CDR1 is MDHEN and CDR2 is SYDVKM. The CDR3 sequence is 15 residues long.

This clone was seen a handful of times. At one of its ends the junction is not consistent with the germline gene, which may arise from a read error. This rearrangement joins TRBV25-1 to TRBJ1-1; the D gene is possibly TRBD1 (6 bases). The germline gives CDR1 MGHDK, CDR2 SYGVNS. CDR3 size: 14 residues. The CDR3 DNA sequence: TGTGCCAGCAGTGTATCTGGGGATACAGGGTTTCAGGACTTT. Residues: CASSVSGDTGFQDF.

The chain carries TRBV6-5 and TRBJ2-7; TRBD1 matches 8 bases. Germline trimming cut 0 bases from V and 6 bases from J; bases unmatched to any gene: 7. The CDR3 runs to 15 residues. Germline V CDR1 and CDR2: MNHEY, SVGAGI. The CDR3 loop is CASSYSTGGTGEQYF. CDR3 in DNA: TGTGCCAGCAGTTACTCCACAGGGGGAACGGGCGAGCAGTACTTC.

This chain connects TRBV18 to TRBJ2-2; 9 bases align to TRBD1. Germline CDR1 reads KGHSH; CDR2 reads LQKENI. V lost 3 bases and J lost 5; bases outside the gene matches: 1. This CDR3 has 14 amino acids. Here the CDR3 DNA reads TGTGCCAGCTCACCGGGACAGGGAACCGGGGAGCTGTTTTTT. Amino acid sequence: CASSPGQGTGELFF.